One sample yielded the 24 T cell receptor beta chains listed below, sequenced in a study of CD8 T cells in Susac syndrome. Random hexamers were used to reverse transcribe the RNA input (about 0.5 to 1 ug). MiXCR, applied by TCRdb to the immunoSEQ multiplex PCR reads, yields one record per CDR3 protein. This table holds under 85,000 distinct CDR3 sequences, roughly 94% found once. The sequenced sample was CD8+ T cells from PBMCs. These receptor sequences come from a human donor with Susac syndrome.

The CDR3 coding sequence is TGTGCCAGCAGTTCGGGACCGAACACTGAAGCTTTCTTT. Its translation is CASSSGPNTEAFF. The rearrangement links TRBV27 to TRBJ1-1; TRBD1 might be the D (5 bases). The CDR3 runs to 13 residues. Germline lookup yields CDR1 MNHEY and CDR2 SMNVEV (reference sequence). V lost 4 bases and J 1 base, leaving 7 bases between the germline ends.

The V and J genes are TRBV19 and TRBJ1-2; D is unresolved. Germline CDR1 and CDR2: LNHDA and SQIVND (reference sequence). CDR3 length equals 13 residues. V lost 5 bases, J lost 2 bases, and 9 bases lay in between. This CDR3 is CASSSDLNYGYTF. The CDR3 nucleotides read TGTGCCAGTAGTTCAGATCTGAACTATGGCTACACCTTC.

The CDR3 protein is CASSFSTDTQYF. CDR3 in DNA: TGTGCCAGTTCCTTTAGCACAGATACGCAGTATTTT. The rearrangement joins TRBV27 to TRBJ2-3; D not certain. This CDR3 spans 12 amino acids. Germline V gene data show CDR1 as MNHEY and CDR2 as SMNVEV (reference sequence). V was shortened by 9 bases and J by 0 bases, with 7 bases between the two germline ends.

This sequence joins TRBV6-6 and TRBJ2-1; 11 bases align to TRBD2. The CDR3 is 16 residues long. Germline V lookup: CDR1 MNHNY, CDR2 SVGAGI (reference sequence). Trimming removed 0 bases from V and 6 bases from J; junction bases left unmatched: 4. The CDR3 DNA is TGTGCCAGCAGTTACTCCGGGACTAGCGGATTCAATGAGCAGTTCTTC. Amino acids: CASSYSGTSGFNEQFF.

The rearrangement joins TRBV15 to TRBJ1-1, with 9 positions matching TRBD1. The junction had 3 bases not matched to a gene; V was cut back by 3 bases and J by 4 bases. CDR3 length: 14 amino acids. Germline V gene sequence: CDR1 LNHNV, CDR2 YYDKDF (reference sequence). CDR3 in DNA: TGTGCCACCAGCAGCGGACAGGGGAGCACTGAAGCTTTCTTT. Its protein is CATSSGQGSTEAFF.

V is TRBV25-1 and J is TRBJ1-6, with D perhaps TRBD1 (5 bases). The V end lost 4 bases, the J end lost 4 bases, and 11 bases lay between the germline ends. This CDR3 region has 15 residues. Germline V gene lookup returns CDR1 MGHDK and CDR2 SYGVNS. CDR3 protein: CASSVGGWYNSPLHF. The CDR3 bases are TGTGCCAGCAGTGTTGGGGGGTGGTATAATTCACCCCTCCACTTT.

V is TRBV13 and J is TRBJ2-7, with TRBD1 as a possible D gene (5 bases). V shed 7 bases and J shed 2 bases, with 18 bases lying between them. Germline V gene data show CDR1 as PRHDT and CDR2 as FYEKMQ (reference sequence). The CDR3 spans 15 residues. CDR3 sequence (DNA): TGTGCCAGCACCTCGCTAGGGGAACGGACCTACGAGCAGTACTTC. Translation gives CASTSLGERTYEQYF.

This clonotype was seen just once. V is TRBV30 and J is TRBJ2-1; 11 bases agree with TRBD2. After removal of 0 bases from V and 9 bases from J, the junction contained 1 base not matched to a gene. The length of the CDR3 is 13 residues. Germline V gene data show CDR1 as GTSNPN and CDR2 as SVGIG (reference sequence). CDR3: CAWSVTSGSEQFF. In DNA, the CDR3 is TGTGCCTGGAGTGTAACTAGCGGGAGTGAGCAGTTCTTC. The entire variable domain, with the rest obtained from reference TRBV30 and TRBJ2-1, is as follows: SQTIHQWPATLVQPVGSPLSLECTVEGTSNPNLYWYRQAAGRGLQLLFYSVGIGQISSEVPQNLSASRPQDRQFILSSKKLLLSDSGFYLCAWSVTSGSEQFFGPGTRLTVL.

The count of this clonotype is one. The chain couples TRBV12-3 or TRBV12-4 to TRBJ1-2; 11 bases agree with TRBD1. The CDR3 loop spans 13 amino acids. After removal of 3 bases from V and 10 bases from J, the junction contained 4 bases not matched to a gene. The CDR3 DNA sequence: TGTGCCAGCAGTTTCTTGGACAGGGGGCTCTACACCTTC. Encoded protein: CASSFLDRGLYTF.

This rearrangement joins TRBV5-1 to TRBJ2-5, with D possibly matching TRBD2 (6 bases). Trimming removed 5 bases from V and 2 bases from J, with 10 bases in between. The germline V gene has CDR1 SGHRS and CDR2 YFSETQ. CDR3 size: 13 residues. CDR3 protein: CASRSGVQETQYF. CDR3 nucleotides: TGCGCCAGCAGGTCGGGAGTTCAAGAGACCCAGTACTTC.

The rearrangement uses TRBV6-5 and TRBJ2-1; 7 bases are shared with TRBD2. The CDR3 totals 16 residues. V dropped 0 bases and J dropped 1; count of bases not matched to a gene: 3. Per germline, CDR1 MNHEY and CDR2 SVGAGI. The chain's CDR3 is CASSYSAGESYNEQFF. The CDR3 nucleotides are TGTGCCAGCAGTTACTCGGCGGGGGAATCCTACAATGAGCAGTTCTTC.

The J gene is TRBJ2-7, the V gene TRBV29-1; TRBD1 matches 8 bases. This CDR3 is 13 amino acids long. CDR1 and CDR2 from the germline V gene are SQVTM and ANQGSEA. V gave up 4 bases and J gave up 2 bases; unmatched junction bases: 4. In nucleotides, the CDR3 is TGCAGCGTTGGAGTGACAGGGGCCTACGAGCAGTACTTC. It is translated as CSVGVTGAYEQYF.

This clonotype was recorded once. The rearrangement links TRBV7-3 to TRBJ2-5; 12 bases are shared with TRBD2. CDR1 SGHTA and CDR2 FQGTGA come from the germline V gene. V was clipped by 1 base and J by 1 base; unmatched bases: 4. The CDR3 spans 17 residues. CDR3 DNA sequence: TGTGCCAGCAGCTTAATAGGGACTAGCGGGCCCCAAGAGACCCAGTACTTC. Its protein is CASSLIGTSGPQETQYF.

The rearrangement uses TRBV16 and TRBJ2-1; 10 positions agree with TRBD2. CDR1 KGHSY and CDR2 FQNENV come from the germline V gene. The CDR3 length is 15 residues. With 4 bases clipped from V and 12 bases from J, the junction kept 12 bases outside the gene matches. The CDR3 reads CASSPKAGGPIGQFF. The CDR3 DNA sequence: TGTGCCAGCAGCCCGAAAGCGGGAGGGCCTATAGGGCAGTTCTTC.

The rearrangement uses TRBV12-3 or TRBV12-4 and TRBJ2-2; the match to TRBD1 covers 8 bases. The V segment lost 6 bases and the J segment 1 base; nucleotides outside the gene matches: 4. This CDR3 is 15 amino acids long. The CDR3: CASRAGTGNTGELFF. CDR3 sequence (DNA): TGTGCCAGCAGAGCCGGGACAGGGAACACCGGGGAGCTGTTTTTT.

This rearrangement joins TRBV30 to TRBJ1-5, with D perhaps TRBD1 (5 bases). V lost 2 bases and J 7 bases, leaving 18 bases between the germline ends. Germline V gene lookup returns CDR1 GTSNPN and CDR2 SVGIG (reference sequence). The CDR3 is 15 residues long. CDR3 nucleotide sequence: TGTGCCTGGAGTCCTGGACGGGGCCTAGGACAGCCCCAGCATTTT. Protein sequence: CAWSPGRGLGQPQHF.

J is TRBJ1-2 and V is TRBV12-5; D is ambiguous. The V gene lost 6 bases and the J gene lost 3 bases, with 11 bases spanning the gap. Per the germline V gene, CDR1 is LGHNT and CDR2 is FRNRAP. This CDR3 comprises 13 residues. CDR3 in DNA: TGTGCTAGTGGATTCGACGAGGACTATGGCTACACCTTC. This gives the protein CASGFDEDYGYTF. The entire variable domain, with the rest obtained from reference TRBV12-5 and TRBJ1-2, is as follows: DARVTQTPRHKVTEMGQEVTMRCQPILGHNTVFWYRQTMMQGLELLAYFRNRAPLDDSGMPKDRFSAEMPDATLATLKIQPSEPRDSAVYFCASGFDEDYGYTFGSGTRLTVV.

This chain joins TRBV5-4 and TRBJ2-1, with 8 bases identical to TRBD1. Unmatched junction bases numbered 3, after V lost 4 bases and J lost 3 bases. The CDR3 spans 14 residues. The germline gives CDR1 SGHNT, CDR2 YYREEE (reference sequence). The chain's CDR3 is CASSDRGDYNEQFF. CDR3 coding DNA: TGTGCCAGCAGCGACAGGGGCGACTACAATGAGCAGTTCTTC.

The chain combines TRBV28 with TRBJ1-5; D is uncertain. Germline CDR1 and CDR2: MDHEN and SYDVKM. Trimming took 2 bases from V and 3 from J, leaving 20 bases between them. The CDR3 contains 18 residues. The CDR3 here is CASSLISGSEGPNQPQHF. The CDR3 nucleotides read TGTGCCAGCAGTTTAATTTCTGGCAGCGAAGGTCCCAATCAGCCCCAGCATTTT. The whole variable domain, remainder taken from reference TRBV28 and TRBJ1-5, is DVKVTQSSRYLVKRTGEKVFLECVQDMDHENMFWYRQDPGLGLRLIYFSYDVKMKEKGDIPEGYSVSREKKERFSLILESASTNQTSMYLCASSLISGSEGPNQPQHFGDGTRLSIL.

J is TRBJ2-5 and V is TRBV7-9; 12 positions agree with TRBD1. The V gene's germline CDR1 is SEHNR and CDR2 FQNEAQ (reference sequence). Trimming cost V 3 bases and J 4 bases; bases outside gene matches: 6. The length of the CDR3 is 16 residues. The CDR3 DNA reads as TGTGCCAGCAGCTTGATCCGGGACAGGGGGCGAGAGACCCAGTACTTC. Its protein is CASSLIRDRGRETQYF.

The gene calls are TRBV29-1 and TRBJ2-7; D ambiguous. This CDR3 has 11 amino acids. In germline, CDR1 is SQVTM, CDR2 ANQGSEA. V lost 7 bases, J lost 5 bases, and 12 bases lay in between. The CDR3 DNA reads as TGCAGCGCTGCCGCGAGGAACGAGCAGTACTTC. Its protein product is CSAAARNEQYF.

The rearrangement links TRBV19 to TRBJ1-2; D perhaps matches TRBD1 (5 bases). Trimming removed 2 bases from V and 6 bases from J, with 13 bases in between. The V gene's germline CDR1 is LNHDA and CDR2 SQIVND (reference sequence). This CDR3 is 14 amino acids long. CDR3 in amino acids: CASSIPPWDHGYTF. The CDR3 DNA reads as TGTGCCAGTAGTATACCCCCGTGGGACCATGGCTACACCTTC.

The V gene is TRBV6-5, the J gene TRBJ1-2; 10 nucleotides agree with TRBD1. This CDR3 is built from 17 residues. Losses at the gene ends were 4 bases for V and 4 bases for J; bases not matched to a gene: 12. Germline V gene data show CDR1 as MNHEY and CDR2 as SVGAGI. The CDR3 reads CASSSYDRDRGGYGYTF. The CDR3 DNA sequence: TGTGCCAGCAGTTCCTACGACCGGGACAGGGGTGGCTATGGCTACACCTTC.

The chain combines TRBV6-5 with TRBJ1-2; 8 bases align to TRBD1. V was clipped by 8 bases and J by 5 bases; unmatched bases: 7. There are 13 residues in the CDR3. CDR1 is MNHEY and CDR2 is SVGAGI in the germline V gene. Here the CDR3 reads CASGQGAFYGYTF. DNA for the CDR3: TGTGCCAGCGGCCAGGGGGCATTTTATGGCTACACCTTC.